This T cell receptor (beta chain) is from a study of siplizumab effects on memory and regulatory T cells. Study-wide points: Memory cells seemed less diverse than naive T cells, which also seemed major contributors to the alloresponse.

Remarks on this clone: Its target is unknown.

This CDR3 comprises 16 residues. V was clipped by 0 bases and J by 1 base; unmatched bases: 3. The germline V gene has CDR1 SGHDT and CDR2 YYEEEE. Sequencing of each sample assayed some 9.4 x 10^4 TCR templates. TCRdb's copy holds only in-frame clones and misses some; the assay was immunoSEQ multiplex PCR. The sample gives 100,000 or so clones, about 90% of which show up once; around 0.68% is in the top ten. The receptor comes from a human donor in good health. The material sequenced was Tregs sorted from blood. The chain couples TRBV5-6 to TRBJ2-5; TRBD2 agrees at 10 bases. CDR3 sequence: CASSLVGLAPQETQYF. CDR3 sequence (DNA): TGTGCCAGCAGCTTGGTGGGACTAGCGCCCCAAGAGACCCAGTACTTC. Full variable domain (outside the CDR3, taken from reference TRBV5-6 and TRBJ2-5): DAGVTQSPTHLIKTRGQQVTLRCSPKSGHDTVSWYQQALGQGPQFIFQYYEEEERQRGNFPDRFSGHQFPNYSSELNVNALLLGDSALYLCASSLVGLAPQETQYFGPGTRLLVL.